Detailed here is one TCR beta chain. This sample also contains other DNA sequences that code for the same CDR3. It was across several immunoSEQ plates that each subset's genomic DNA was evenly split. Repertoires were generated with immunoSEQ multiplex PCR, while TCRdb's copy carries only in-frame clones and drops some. The sample includes around 1.6 million clones, 95% to 99% of them seen just once. This entry is derived from a study of shared clonotypes between healthy human individuals. The sample comprised naive CD4+ T cells sorted from blood. Subset in this sample: CD45RA+ positively selected. This sequence originates from a man aged 25-40 years in good health.

The CDR3 sequence is CASSGLAGVPYEQYF. The CDR3 nucleotides are TGTGCCAGCAGCGGACTAGCGGGAGTCCCCTACGAGCAGTACTTC. The rearrangement links TRBV6-1 to TRBJ2-7, with 13 bases aligning to TRBD2. The CDR3 extends over 15 amino acids. Germline assignment: CDR1 MNHNS and CDR2 SASEGT. With V trimmed by 6 bases and J by 2 bases, 4 bases remained unmatched.